These T cell receptor beta chains were read from a single sample in a study of patients and donors after allogeneic stem cell transplantation. TCRdb fed the RT-PCR reads into MiXCR, producing one record per CDR3 protein. The repertoire consists of a few hundred thousand distinct CDR3 sequences, with 14% occurring once and the leading ten covering more than 9%. Sequencing used blood, either unsorted or a sorted T cell fraction (not recorded which). The receptors derive from a human donor who was either an allogeneic HSCT recipient or a stem cell or donor lymphocyte infusion donor (not recorded which). It is not recorded whose cells these are; they may come from a transplant donor. Each CDR3 is given with its conserved first and last residue. The order of the fields is CDR3 protein, CDR3 DNA, D gene, J gene, V gene, clone size. The D gene is left open where the match is weak. Clone size is stated in some rows and not others, as once, few, many or a class when expanded.

CDR3 protein: CASSRQGWGYEQYF; CDR3 DNA: TGTGCCAGCAGCCGACAGGGGTGGGGGTACGAGCAGTACTTC; D gene: TRBD1; J gene: TRBJ2-7; V gene: TRBV12-3/TRBV12-4; clone size: many
CDR3 protein: CASSEGRPNPQPQHF; CDR3 DNA: TGTGCCAGCAGTGAAGGACGACCTAACCCCCAGCCCCAGCATTTT; D gene: NA; J gene: TRBJ1-5; V gene: TRBV6-1; clone size: few
CDR3 protein: CASSLEIHENTEAFF; CDR3 DNA: TGTGCCAGCAGCTTAGAGATTCACGAGAACACTGAAGCTTTCTTT; D gene: NA; J gene: TRBJ1-1; V gene: TRBV11-3; clone size: NA
CDR3 protein: CAWARDLVQFF; CDR3 DNA: TGTGCCTGGGCCCGGGACTTAGTGCAGTTCTTC; D gene: NA; J gene: TRBJ2-1; V gene: TRBV30; clone size: many
CDR3 protein: CAESPQTGAMNTEAFF; CDR3 DNA: TGTGCCGAAAGCCCACAGACAGGAGCCATGAACACTGAAGCTTTCTTT; D gene: NA; J gene: TRBJ1-1; V gene: TRBV7-6; clone size: NA
CDR3 protein: CASRTDSNQPQHF; CDR3 DNA: TGTGCCAGCAGGACGGATAGCAATCAGCCCCAGCATTTT; D gene: NA; J gene: TRBJ1-5; V gene: TRBV6-2/TRBV6-3; clone size: NA
CDR3 protein: CASSVDATNEKLFF; CDR3 DNA: TGTGCCAGCAGCGTGGATGCAACTAATGAAAAACTGTTTTTT; D gene: NA; J gene: TRBJ1-4; V gene: TRBV9; clone size: NA
CDR3 protein: CASRRRQGAGSPLHF; CDR3 DNA: TGTGCCAGCCGACGGCGACAGGGGGCCGGTTCACCCCTCCACTTT; D gene: TRBD1; J gene: TRBJ1-6; V gene: TRBV6-1; clone size: NA
CDR3 protein: CASVYRGRAGELFF; CDR3 DNA: TGTGCCAGCGTGTACAGGGGGCGAGCCGGGGAGCTGTTTTTT; D gene: TRBD1; J gene: TRBJ2-2; V gene: TRBV6-2/TRBV6-3; clone size: few
CDR3 protein: CASSWTGGIF; CDR3 DNA: TGTGCCAGCAGTTGGACAGGTGGGATCTTT; D gene: TRBD1; J gene: TRBJ1-1; V gene: TRBV2; clone size: few
CDR3 protein: CASSFDSGRAVNEQFF; CDR3 DNA: TGTGCCAGCAGTTTCGATAGCGGGAGGGCCGTCAATGAGCAGTTCTTC; D gene: TRBD2; J gene: TRBJ2-1; V gene: TRBV6-5; clone size: NA
CDR3 protein: CASSVKGGPSGTEAFF; CDR3 DNA: TGTGCCAGCAGCGTAAAAGGAGGACCTTCGGGCACTGAAGCTTTCTTT; D gene: NA; J gene: TRBJ1-1; V gene: TRBV9; clone size: many
CDR3 protein: CASRLGQGYESYEQYF; CDR3 DNA: TGTGCCAGCAGGCTGGGACAGGGTTACGAATCCTACGAGCAGTACTTC; D gene: NA; J gene: TRBJ2-7; V gene: TRBV21-1; clone size: NA
CDR3 protein: CASSGAAGQGGYGYTF; CDR3 DNA: TGTGCCAGCAGTGGGGCGGCGGGACAGGGAGGCTATGGCTACACCTTC; D gene: TRBD1; J gene: TRBJ1-2; V gene: TRBV6-1; clone size: NA
CDR3 protein: CASSLAFEDEQFF; CDR3 DNA: TGCGCCAGCAGCTTGGCCTTCGAGGATGAGCAGTTCTTC; D gene: NA; J gene: TRBJ2-1; V gene: TRBV5-1; clone size: NA
CDR3 protein: CASNPGRGRYGYTF; CDR3 DNA: TGTGCCAGCAACCCGGGGAGGGGGCGGTATGGCTACACCTTC; D gene: TRBD1; J gene: TRBJ1-2; V gene: TRBV27; clone size: few
CDR3 protein: CASSFAGTGGSEAFF; CDR3 DNA: TGTGCCAGCAGCTTCGCCGGGACAGGGGGGTCTGAAGCTTTCTTT; D gene: TRBD1; J gene: TRBJ1-1; V gene: TRBV7-9; clone size: many
CDR3 protein: CASSPSRGAVSTDTQYF; CDR3 DNA: TGCGCCAGCAGTCCCTCTAGGGGGGCGGTTAGCACAGATACGCAGTATTTT; D gene: NA; J gene: TRBJ2-3; V gene: TRBV4-3; clone size: many
CDR3 protein: CASSYGDSSTDTQYF; CDR3 DNA: TGTGCCAGCAGCTACGGGGACTCTAGCACAGATACGCAGTATTTT; D gene: NA; J gene: TRBJ2-3; V gene: TRBV7-9; clone size: NA
CDR3 protein: CASSVGRRALINEQFF; CDR3 DNA: TGCGCCAGCAGCGTCGGACGGAGGGCCTTGATTAATGAGCAGTTCTTC; D gene: NA; J gene: TRBJ2-1; V gene: TRBV5-1; clone size: many
CDR3 protein: CASSPWTGPQFGQYF; CDR3 DNA: TGTGCCAGCAGCCCCTGGACAGGACCCCAGTTTGGGCAGTATTTT; D gene: TRBD1; J gene: TRBJ2-3; V gene: TRBV3-1; clone size: NA
CDR3 protein: CSADTGLTSNEKLFF; CDR3 DNA: TGCAGTGCTGATACCGGGCTGACATCTAATGAAAAACTGTTTTTT; D gene: NA; J gene: TRBJ1-4; V gene: TRBV20-1; clone size: NA
CDR3 protein: CASSQTGTVNEKLFF; CDR3 DNA: TGTGCCAGCAGCCAAACTGGGACAGTTAATGAAAAACTGTTTTTT; D gene: TRBD1; J gene: TRBJ1-4; V gene: TRBV3-1; clone size: NA
CDR3 protein: CASSMRLSYEQYF; CDR3 DNA: TGTGCCAGTAGTATGAGGCTGTCCTACGAGCAGTACTTC; D gene: NA; J gene: TRBJ2-7; V gene: TRBV19; clone size: few
CDR3 protein: CASSLGPGDNSPLHF; CDR3 DNA: TGTGCCAGCAGCTTGGGTCCGGGGGATAATTCACCCCTCCACTTT; D gene: NA; J gene: TRBJ1-6; V gene: TRBV5-5; clone size: NA
CDR3 protein: CASSRGNEAFF; CDR3 DNA: TGTGCCAGCAGCCGGGGGAATGAAGCTTTCTTT; D gene: NA; J gene: TRBJ1-1; V gene: TRBV3-1; clone size: many
CDR3 protein: CASQLNTEAFF; CDR3 DNA: TGTGCCAGTCAACTAAACACTGAAGCTTTCTTT; D gene: NA; J gene: TRBJ1-1; V gene: TRBV12-3/TRBV12-4; clone size: many
CDR3 protein: CASINTVQKNTEAFF; CDR3 DNA: TGTGCCAGCATCAACACCGTTCAGAAGAACACTGAAGCTTTCTTT; D gene: NA; J gene: TRBJ1-1; V gene: TRBV7-9; clone size: few
CDR3 protein: CASSALSSTDTQYF; CDR3 DNA: TGTGCCAGCAGCGCGCTCTCTAGCACAGATACGCAGTATTTT; D gene: NA; J gene: TRBJ2-3; V gene: TRBV7-3; clone size: NA
CDR3 protein: CASGEGAGEQYF; CDR3 DNA: TGCGCCAGCGGGGAGGGGGCTGGGGAGCAGTACTTC; D gene: NA; J gene: TRBJ2-7; V gene: TRBV5-1; clone size: NA
CDR3 protein: CASSNHYEQYF; CDR3 DNA: TGCGCCAGCAGCAACCACTACGAGCAGTACTTC; D gene: NA; J gene: TRBJ2-7; V gene: TRBV5-1; clone size: NA
CDR3 protein: CSARGSSGPDYNEQFF; CDR3 DNA: TGCAGTGCTAGGGGTTCTAGCGGGCCCGACTACAATGAGCAGTTCTTC; D gene: TRBD2; J gene: TRBJ2-1; V gene: TRBV20-1; clone size: NA
CDR3 protein: CASSADRGGHNEQFF; CDR3 DNA: TGCGCCAGCAGCGCTGACAGGGGGGGACACAATGAGCAGTTCTTC; D gene: TRBD1; J gene: TRBJ2-1; V gene: TRBV5-1; clone size: few
CDR3 protein: CASSYRDSSSYEQYF; CDR3 DNA: TGTGCCAGCAGTTACCGGGACTCCAGCTCCTACGAGCAGTACTTC; D gene: NA; J gene: TRBJ2-7; V gene: TRBV6-2/TRBV6-3; clone size: few
CDR3 protein: CASNVAANTGELFF; CDR3 DNA: TGCGCCAGCAACGTCGCGGCGAACACCGGGGAGCTGTTTTTT; D gene: NA; J gene: TRBJ2-2; V gene: TRBV5-1; clone size: few
CDR3 protein: CAISLGTGTTEAFF; CDR3 DNA: TGTGCCATCAGTCTCGGGACAGGGACCACTGAAGCTTTCTTT; D gene: TRBD1; J gene: TRBJ1-1; V gene: TRBV10-3; clone size: NA
CDR3 protein: CSVEDPRGAVTEAFF; CDR3 DNA: TGCAGCGTTGAAGATCCCCGGGGGGCGGTCACTGAAGCTTTCTTT; D gene: NA; J gene: TRBJ1-1; V gene: TRBV29-1; clone size: many
CDR3 protein: CSATGQTSTTNEKLFF; CDR3 DNA: TGCAGTGCTACAGGACAGACTAGCACAACTAATGAAAAACTGTTTTTT; D gene: NA; J gene: TRBJ1-4; V gene: TRBV20-1; clone size: NA
CDR3 protein: CASSIGRTGKETQYF; CDR3 DNA: TGCGCCAGCAGCATCGGAAGGACAGGGAAGGAGACCCAGTACTTC; D gene: TRBD1; J gene: TRBJ2-5; V gene: TRBV5-1; clone size: few
CDR3 protein: CASSQGGVPDAFF; CDR3 DNA: TGTGCCAGCAGCCAAGGGGGGGTACCGGATGCTTTCTTT; D gene: NA; J gene: TRBJ1-1; V gene: TRBV3-1; clone size: NA